Each of the 17 T cell receptor beta chains below was sequenced from the same sample in a study of control samples from healthy donors and cancer patients. The method was immunoSEQ multiplex PCR; TCRdb's version includes in-frame clones alone and lacks a portion of them. The table lists around 86,000 clones, 80% to 90% of them singletons. Sequenced sample: PBMCs. The receptors were gathered from a woman between 55 and 75 years old with head and neck cancer.

The J gene is TRBJ1-5, the V gene TRBV28, with D perhaps TRBD1 (5 bases). The CDR3 is 17 amino acids. V was cut by 5 bases and J by 2 bases, with 19 bases left in between. CDR1 and CDR2 (germline): MDHEN, SYDVKM. The CDR3: CASSRGDSPTGNQPQHF. The CDR3, as DNA: TGTGCCAGCAGTAGGGGTGACAGTCCCACCGGCAATCAGCCCCAGCATTTT.

CDR3 region: CASSRDSNNSPLHF. The CDR3 bases are TGTGCCAGCAGCCGGGACAGCAATAATTCACCCCTCCACTTT. The V and J genes are TRBV25-1 and TRBJ1-6; TRBD1 matches at 7 bases. CDR1 and CDR2 from the germline V gene are MGHDK and SYGVNS. J was trimmed by 5 bases and V by 6 bases; bases with no gene match: 4. The CDR3 contains 14 residues.

About this clone itself: Here the CDR3 omits its conserved ending phenylalanine or tryptophan, so a read error is the likely source. The rearrangement links TRBV7-2 to TRBJ1-1; no firm D call. V lost 5 bases and J lost 0, with 19 bases in between. CDR1 and CDR2 from the germline V gene are SGHTA and FQGNSA. The CDR3 loop spans 17 amino acids. The chain's CDR3 is CASSPIPYYIMNTEAFL. CDR3 sequence (DNA): TGTGCCAGCAGCCCAATTCCCTATTACATCATGAACACTGAAGCTTTCCTT.

This chain connects TRBV6-2 or TRBV6-3 to TRBJ2-4; D remains ambiguous. V lost 10 bases to trimming and J lost 7 bases, with 14 bases between them. Germline V gives CDR1 MNHEY, CDR2 SVGEGT. This CDR3 spans 12 amino acids. The chain's CDR3 is CATSSQVNIQYF. CDR3 nucleotide sequence: TGTGCCACCAGCAGTCAGGTTAACATTCAGTACTTC.

In its sample, this clone was seen once. This sequence joins TRBV19 and TRBJ1-4; D might be TRBD1 (6 bases). Germline V gene sequence: CDR1 LNHDA, CDR2 SQIVND (reference sequence). The CDR3 is 16 residues long. Trimming removed 2 bases at V and 8 bases at J, with 18 bases between. The chain's CDR3 is CASSINLRGQDEKLFF. DNA of the CDR3: TGTGCCAGTAGTATAAACCTGCGGGGGCAAGACGAAAAACTGTTTTTT.

V usage is TRBV7-2 and J usage is TRBJ2-2; D is unclear. The CDR3 has 14 amino acids. V was shortened by 4 bases and J by 0 bases, with 6 bases between the two germline ends. The germline gives CDR1 SGHTA, CDR2 FQGNSA. This CDR3 reads CASSSRPNTGELFF. The CDR3 nucleotides read TGTGCCAGCAGCTCACGACCGAACACCGGGGAGCTGTTTTTT.

The sample holds a few counts of this clone. This rearrangement joins TRBV12-3 or TRBV12-4 to TRBJ2-7; TRBD1 aligns across 8 bases. The V segment lost 4 bases and the J segment 6 bases; nucleotides outside the gene matches: 5. The CDR3 consists of 13 residues. The CDR3: CASSWDRPGEQYF. CDR3 coding DNA: TGTGCCAGCAGTTGGGACAGGCCGGGCGAGCAGTACTTC.

This rearrangement joins TRBV11-1 to TRBJ2-5; the match to TRBD2 covers 13 bases. Germline CDR1 is SGHAT and CDR2 is FQDESV (reference sequence). The CDR3 spans 15 residues. The V segment lost 4 bases and the J segment 2 bases; nucleotides outside the gene matches: 1. Here the CDR3 reads CASSWGLAGQETQYF. The CDR3, as DNA: TGTGCCAGCAGCTGGGGACTAGCGGGGCAAGAGACCCAGTACTTC.

The chain joins TRBV18 to TRBJ1-1; 7 bases are shared with TRBD1. V was clipped by 3 bases and J by 0 bases; unmatched bases: 7. Per the germline V gene, CDR1 is KGHSH and CDR2 is LQKENI. This CDR3 comprises 16 residues. The chain's CDR3 is CASSPNAGQMNTEAFF. CDR3 DNA: TGTGCCAGCTCACCCAACGCGGGACAGATGAACACTGAAGCTTTCTTT. Based on the CDR3 plus reference TRBV18 and TRBJ1-1, the full variable domain is NAGVMQNPRHLVRRRGQEARLRCSPMKGHSHVYWYRQLPEEGLKFMVYLQKENIIDESGMPKERFSAEFPKEGPSILRIQQVVRGDSAAYFCASSPNAGQMNTEAFFGQGTRLTVV.

The rearrangement joins TRBV14 to TRBJ2-5; D is unclear. CDR3 size: 13 residues. Per germline, CDR1 SGHDN and CDR2 FVKESK. Trimming took 1 base from V and 7 from J, leaving 10 bases between them. CDR3 amino acids: CASSQGVLGTQYF. CDR3 nucleotides: TGTGCCAGCAGCCAAGGGGTTTTGGGGACCCAGTACTTC.

V usage is TRBV19 and J usage is TRBJ2-7; 9 positions agree with TRBD2. Looked up from germline, CDR1 is LNHDA and CDR2 is SQIVND (reference sequence). This CDR3 is 12 amino acids long. V trimming: 8 bases; J trimming: 6 bases; junction bases outside the gene matches: 5. The CDR3 loop reads CASEGLATEQYF. The DNA of the CDR3 is TGTGCCAGTGAAGGACTAGCGACCGAGCAGTACTTC.

The genes are TRBV5-1 and TRBJ2-1, with 8 bases aligning to TRBD2. The CDR3 loop spans 16 amino acids. The trim removed 2 bases at V and 4 bases at J, leaving 8 bases unmatched. Looked up from germline, CDR1 is SGHRS and CDR2 is YFSETQ. CDR3 loop: CASSLASGQAYNEQFF. CDR3 coding DNA: TGCGCCAGCAGCTTAGCTAGCGGGCAAGCTTACAATGAGCAGTTCTTC.

V usage is TRBV23-1 and J usage is TRBJ2-2; unclear D gene. TRBV23-1 is classed as an ORF, of uncertain function. The V and J ends lost 1 base and 7 bases respectively, with 4 bases between them. CDR3 size: 12 residues. The CDR3 reads CASSQLSGELFF. The CDR3, as DNA: TGCGCCAGCAGTCAATTGAGCGGGGAGCTGTTTTTT.

This clone was picked up one time. The chain combines TRBV5-1 with TRBJ2-7; D remains ambiguous. In germline, CDR1 is SGHRS, CDR2 YFSETQ. V was trimmed by 0 bases and J by 7 bases, leaving 20 bases between them. The CDR3 extends over 16 amino acids. As DNA, the CDR3 is TGCGCCAGCAGCTTGGGGGTGACCCAACTCGGTATGGAGCAGTACTTC. This codes for CASSLGVTQLGMEQYF.

This chain links TRBV28 with TRBJ1-6, with TRBD1 matching 7 bases. Trimming cost V 6 bases and J 6 bases; bases outside gene matches: 8. CDR1 is MDHEN, CDR2 SYDVKM, per germline. The CDR3 is 15 residues long. The chain's CDR3 is CASSPPTGANSPLHF. The DNA for the CDR3 is TGTGCCAGCAGCCCACCTACAGGGGCTAATTCACCCCTCCACTTT.

On this clone: Other DNA sequences in the same sample also yield this CDR3. This rearrangement joins TRBV2 to TRBJ2-2; D possibly corresponds to TRBD1 (6 bases). Deletions cut 4 bases from V and 2 bases from J, with 8 bases between. Germline V gene data show CDR1 as SNHLY and CDR2 as FYNNEI. The CDR3 is made up of 14 amino acids. CDR3 residues: CASSAGQNTGELFF. The CDR3 DNA sequence: TGTGCCAGCAGTGCGGGACAAAACACCGGGGAGCTGTTTTTT.

The chain uses TRBV19 and TRBJ2-7; D not resolved. The germline V gene has CDR1 LNHDA and CDR2 SQIVND (reference sequence). V gave up 4 bases and J gave up 1 base, with 11 bases separating them. This CDR3 has 14 amino acids. This chain's CDR3 is CASSTHDKSYEQYF. In DNA form, the CDR3 reads TGTGCCAGTAGTACACACGACAAGTCCTACGAGCAGTACTTC. The full variable domain, with the rest looked up from reference TRBV19 and TRBJ2-7, is DGGITQSPKYLFRKEGQNVTLSCEQNLNHDAMYWYRQDPGQGLRLIYYSQIVNDFQKGDIAEGYSVSREKKESFPLTVTSAQKNPTAFYLCASSTHDKSYEQYFGPGTRLTVT.